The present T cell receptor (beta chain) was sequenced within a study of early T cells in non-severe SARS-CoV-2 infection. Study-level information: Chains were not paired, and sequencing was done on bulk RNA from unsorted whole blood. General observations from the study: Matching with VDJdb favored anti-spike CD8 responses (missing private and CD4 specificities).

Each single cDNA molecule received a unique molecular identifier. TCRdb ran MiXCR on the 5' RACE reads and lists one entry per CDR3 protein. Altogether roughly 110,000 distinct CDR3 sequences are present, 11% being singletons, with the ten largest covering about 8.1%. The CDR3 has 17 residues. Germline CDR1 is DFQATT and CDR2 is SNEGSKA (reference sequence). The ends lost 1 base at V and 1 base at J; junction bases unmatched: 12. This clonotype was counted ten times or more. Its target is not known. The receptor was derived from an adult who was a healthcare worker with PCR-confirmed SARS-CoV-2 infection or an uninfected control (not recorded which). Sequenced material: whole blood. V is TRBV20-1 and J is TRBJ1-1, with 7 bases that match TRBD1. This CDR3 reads CSARALMAGGRNTEAFF. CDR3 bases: TGCAGTGCTAGAGCGCTTATGGCAGGGGGGAGGAACACTGAAGCTTTCTTT.